The 32 T cell receptor beta chains presented below share a single source sample, sequenced in a study of blood T cell repertoires in COVID-19. Data came from immunoSEQ multiplex PCR; TCRdb stores just in-frame clones and leaves some out. The sample includes over 250,000 clones, 89% of them seen just once. The specimen sequenced was peripheral blood. The receptors here all came from a man over 45 with acute or convalescent COVID-19.

This sequence joins TRBV2 and TRBJ1-2, with TRBD1 as a possible D gene (6 bases). The germline V gene has CDR1 SNHLY and CDR2 FYNNEI. CDR3 length: 17 amino acids. The V and J ends lost 1 base and 8 bases respectively, with 23 bases between them. As DNA, the CDR3 is TGTGCCAGCAGTGAAGGAACAGGGCGACCTTCAAGAGGGGGCTACACCTTC. It specifies CASSEGTGRPSRGGYTF.

The chain joins TRBV5-1 to TRBJ1-4; 8 nucleotides match TRBD1. V dropped 0 bases and J dropped 5; count of bases not matched to a gene: 9. Germline CDR1 and CDR2: SGHRS and YFSETQ. The CDR3 totals 17 residues. The CDR3 loop reads CASSLAGTGRGNEKLFF. Written as DNA, the CDR3 is TGCGCCAGCAGCTTGGCCGGGACAGGCCGGGGGAATGAAAAACTGTTTTTT.

The J gene is TRBJ2-7, the V gene TRBV5-1; 10 bases align to TRBD1. The CDR3 is 15 amino acids. Losses at the gene ends were 3 bases for V and 7 bases for J; bases not matched to a gene: 10. The germline CDR1 and CDR2 sequences are SGHRS and YFSETQ. CDR3 coding DNA: TGCGCCAGCAGCTCGCTCCGGGACAGGGGCCAGGAGCAGTACTTC. Residues: CASSSLRDRGQEQYF.

The rearrangement joins TRBV6-5 to TRBJ2-7, with a possible D match to TRBD2 (6 bases). CDR3 length: 12 residues. Looked up from germline, CDR1 is MNHEY and CDR2 is SVGAGI. The V gene lost 6 bases and the J gene lost 3 bases, with 9 bases spanning the gap. CDR3 sequence reads: CASRRESYEQYF. In nucleotides, the CDR3 is TGTGCCAGCAGGCGGGAAAGCTACGAGCAGTACTTC.

V usage is TRBV3-1 (or the pseudogene TRBV3-2) and J usage is TRBJ2-7; D might be TRBD1 (5 bases). CDR3 length: 13 residues. Trimming shortened V by 4 bases and J by 0 bases, and 7 bases separated the two germline ends. Germline V gene data show CDR1 as LGHDT and CDR2 as YNNKEL (reference sequence). DNA for the CDR3: TGTGCCAGCAGCCTGACAGCCTCCTACGAGCAGTACTTC. This translates into CASSLTASYEQYF.

This chain joins TRBV6-2 or TRBV6-3 and TRBJ2-1, with a weak D call TRBD1 (5 bases). The CDR3 covers 15 residues. V dropped 6 bases and J dropped 1 base, with 13 bases sitting between them. Germline assignment: CDR1 MNHEY and CDR2 SVGEGT. CDR3 sequence: CASSRAGRSYNEQFF. The CDR3 region has the DNA TGTGCCAGCAGCCGCGCAGGGCGATCCTACAATGAGCAGTTCTTC.

The chain links TRBV12-3 or TRBV12-4 to TRBJ1-2, with D possibly TRBD1 on 6 matching bases. Trimming took off 2 bases at V and 14 bases at J, with 18 bases between the two ends. This CDR3 has 13 residues. The CDR3 DNA follows: TGTGCCAGCAGTTTACCCTTTTGGGGGGGCAAGACCTTC. Amino acid sequence: CASSLPFWGGKTF.

The chain is built from TRBV27 and TRBJ2-7; the D is unclear. Deletions cut 6 bases from V and 3 bases from J, with 18 bases between. The CDR3 loop spans 15 amino acids. Germline CDR1 reads MNHEY; CDR2 reads SMNVEV (reference sequence). The CDR3 DNA reads TGTGCCAGCAGCCCCTCCCCGACACAATTCTACGAGCAGTACTTC. This encodes CASSPSPTQFYEQYF.

This clone came up once. The gene calls are TRBV19 and TRBJ1-2; D might be TRBD1 (6 bases). The CDR3 runs to 14 residues. Germline V lookup: CDR1 LNHDA, CDR2 SQIVND (reference sequence). The V end lost 7 bases, the J end lost 6 bases, and 18 bases lay between the germline ends. The CDR3 sequence: CASTARTETDGYTF. The CDR3 nucleotides read TGTGCCAGTACCGCCAGGACAGAAACTGATGGCTACACCTTC.

The chain employs TRBV11-2 and TRBJ1-2; 9 bases line up with TRBD1. The junction had 5 bases not matched to a gene; V was cut back by 6 bases and J by 0 bases. This CDR3 is 15 amino acids long. Germline lookup yields CDR1 SGHAT and CDR2 FQNNGV. CDR3: CASRGTGFANYGYTF. CDR3 bases: TGTGCCAGCAGGGGGACAGGGTTCGCTAACTATGGCTACACCTTC.

V gene TRBV6-6 combines with J gene TRBJ1-6; no clear D gene. The CDR3 contains 15 residues. Trimming took off 6 bases at V and 0 bases at J, with 9 bases between the two ends. Germline V gives CDR1 MNHNY, CDR2 SVGAGI (reference sequence). In DNA, the CDR3 is TGTGCCAGCAGAGCCGGGAGCTCCTATAATTCACCCCTCCACTTT. Protein product: CASRAGSSYNSPLHF.

This clone has a handful of counts. The chain uses TRBV29-1 and TRBJ1-1, with 8 bases fitting TRBD1. After removal of 2 bases from V and 11 bases from J, the junction contained 7 bases not matched to a gene. Germline-derived CDR1 and CDR2 are SQVTM and ANQGSEA. The CDR3 spans 12 residues. The CDR3 loop is CSVEQGAQMAFF. The CDR3 coding sequence is TGCAGCGTTGAACAGGGGGCGCAAATGGCTTTCTTT.

This clone was counted only a few times. The J gene is TRBJ2-7, the V gene TRBV4-1, with unresolved D. V lost 7 bases to trimming and J lost 7 bases, with 5 bases between them. The CDR3 consists of 9 residues. Germline assignment: CDR1 MGHRA and CDR2 YSYEKL. The CDR3 sequence: CASKSEQYF. CDR3 DNA sequence: TGCGCCAGCAAGAGTGAGCAGTACTTC.

This clone was seen once. The chain has TRBV14 and TRBJ1-1; the D gene is possibly TRBD1 (6 bases). Germline V gene data show CDR1 as SGHDN and CDR2 as FVKESK. CDR3 length: 14 amino acids. V shed 0 bases and J shed 9 bases, with 14 bases lying between them. The DNA of the CDR3 is TGTGCCAGCAGCCAAGAGGGCACAGGGCGGAAAGCTTTCTTT. This translates into CASSQEGTGRKAFF.

In DNA form, the CDR3 reads TGTGCCAGCAGTGGACGGGTCGAGCAGTACTTC. Encoded protein: CASSGRVEQYF. This chain connects TRBV2 to TRBJ2-7; no clear D. Per the germline V gene, CDR1 is SNHLY and CDR2 is FYNNEI. V was trimmed by 4 bases and J by 6 bases, leaving 7 bases between them. The length of the CDR3 is 11 residues.

This chain connects TRBV27 to TRBJ2-5, with 12 bases aligning to TRBD1. The junction had 7 bases not matched to a gene; V was cut back by 5 bases and J by 6 bases. CDR1 and CDR2 from the germline V gene are MNHEY and SMNVEV (reference sequence). The length of the CDR3 is 15 residues. The CDR3 bases are TGTGCCAGCAGTCCCGGGACAGGGGGCGGAAAGACCCAGTACTTC. The encoded protein is CASSPGTGGGKTQYF.

This sequence joins TRBV5-1 and TRBJ1-6; 8 bases are shared with TRBD1. Germline V gene sequence: CDR1 SGHRS, CDR2 YFSETQ. The V gene end was trimmed by 4 bases and the J gene end by 9 bases; junction bases not matched to a gene: 6. This CDR3 has 14 amino acids. The CDR3 coding sequence is TGCGCCAGCAGCCCAGGGGGCGCCGGTTCACCCCTCCACTTT. Its translation: CASSPGGAGSPLHF.

Only a few counts were recorded for this clone. This chain connects TRBV12-5 to TRBJ2-3, with 7 bases fitting TRBD2. The V and J ends lost 4 bases and 6 bases, in that order; junction bases with no gene match: 10. CDR3 size: 15 residues. CDR1 LGHNT and CDR2 FRNRAP come from the germline V gene. CDR3 sequence (DNA): TGTGCTAGTGGTTACCCGGCGGGGGTGGGGGATACGCAGTATTTT. Encoded protein: CASGYPAGVGDTQYF.

The V gene is TRBV5-3, the J gene TRBJ1-6, with 8 bases matching TRBD1. TRBV5-3 is placed among ORFs of uncertain function. With 0 bases clipped from V and 5 bases from J, the junction kept 13 bases outside the gene matches. This CDR3 is built from 19 residues. The CDR3 sequence: CARSLGRTGIILDNSPLHF. DNA of the CDR3: TGTGCCAGAAGCTTGGGAAGGACAGGGATTATCCTAGATAATTCACCCCTCCACTTT.

This chain joins TRBV6-1 and TRBJ1-2, with D unresolved. Germline V gene lookup returns CDR1 MNHNS and CDR2 SASEGT. This CDR3 spans 15 amino acids. V shed 2 bases and J shed 0 bases, with 10 bases lying between them. For the CDR3, the DNA is TGTGCCAGCAGTGAATCCCGCCGAGCTAACTATGGCTACACCTTC. Its translation is CASSESRRANYGYTF.

The chain links TRBV15 to TRBJ2-7; 7 bases align to TRBD1. V lost 0 bases, J lost 5 bases, and 7 bases stayed unmatched. From germline, CDR1 is LNHNV and CDR2 YYDKDF (reference sequence). The CDR3 has 15 amino acids. Here the CDR3 reads CATSRDRLQGNEQYF. In DNA, the CDR3 is TGTGCCACCAGCAGAGATCGGTTACAGGGGAACGAGCAGTACTTC. Full variable domain (remainder filled in from reference TRBV15 and TRBJ2-7): DAMVIQNPRYQVTQFGKPVTLSCSQTLNHNVMYWYQQKSSQAPKLLFHYYDKDFNNEADTPDNFQSRRPNTSFCFLDIRSPGLGDTAMYLCATSRDRLQGNEQYFGPGTRLTVT.

The V gene is TRBV3-1 (or the pseudogene TRBV3-2), the J gene TRBJ2-7; D is perhaps TRBD2 (7 bases). Germline values: CDR1 LGHDT, CDR2 YNNKEL (reference sequence). The length of the CDR3 is 15 residues. Between the trimmed V and J ends, which lost 1 base and 5 bases, there was a span of 15 bases. The CDR3, as DNA: TGTGCCAGCAGCCAAGTGTGGGGGGGGCGGGACGAGCAGTACTTC. Translation gives CASSQVWGGRDEQYF.

The chain carries TRBV3-1 (or the pseudogene TRBV3-2) and TRBJ2-7, with 8 bases aligning to TRBD2. Unmatched junction bases numbered 1, after V lost 3 bases and J lost 0 bases. The CDR3 totals 14 residues. Germline CDR1 and CDR2: LGHDT and YNNKEL (reference sequence). The DNA for the CDR3 is TGTGCCAGCAGCCAGAGCGGGGGCTCCTACGAGCAGTACTTC. Translated: CASSQSGGSYEQYF.

This chain connects TRBV9 to TRBJ1-2, with D possibly being TRBD1 (5 bases). Germline CDR1 and CDR2: SGDLS and YYNGEE. The CDR3 extends over 15 amino acids. Trimming stripped 0 bases from V and 5 bases from J, with 14 bases between. The CDR3 DNA reads TGTGCCAGCAGCGTAGACGCGGGGGGGAGATATGGCTACACCTTC. Amino acid sequence: CASSVDAGGRYGYTF. Looking up the rest from reference TRBV9 and TRBJ1-2 gives the full variable domain: DSGVTQTPKHLITATGQRVTLRCSPRSGDLSVYWYQQSLDQGLQFLIQYYNGEERAKGNILERFSAQQFPDLHSELNLSSLELGDSALYFCASSVDAGGRYGYTFGSGTRLTVV.

V and J are TRBV11-2 and TRBJ1-6; 11 nucleotides agree with TRBD1. The CDR3 has 17 amino acids. Germline V gene data show CDR1 as SGHAT and CDR2 as FQNNGV. V lost 1 base and J lost 8; bases outside the gene matches: 7. The CDR3 spells CASSLAGRDRGDSPLHF. The CDR3 region has the DNA TGTGCCAGCAGCTTAGCGGGTAGGGACAGGGGGGATTCACCCCTCCACTTT.

The rearrangement uses TRBV19 and TRBJ1-2; TRBD1 aligns across 8 bases. The junction had 12 bases not matched to a gene; V was cut back by 5 bases and J by 7 bases. This CDR3 is 15 amino acids long. The germline gives CDR1 LNHDA, CDR2 SQIVND (reference sequence). CDR3 sequence: CASSPPGQGGFGYTF. CDR3 nucleotides: TGTGCCAGTAGTCCTCCTGGACAGGGAGGATTTGGCTACACCTTC.

V usage is TRBV5-4 and J usage is TRBJ1-1; TRBD1 matches at 7 bases. The CDR3 has 15 residues. Trimming at V came to 4 bases and at J to 0 bases, leaving 6 bases not matched to a gene. Germline V lookup: CDR1 SGHNT, CDR2 YYREEE (reference sequence). As DNA, the CDR3 is TGTGCCAGCAGCCCCCGACAGGGAATGAACACTGAAGCTTTCTTT. This gives the protein CASSPRQGMNTEAFF. Together with reference TRBV5-4 and TRBJ1-1, the CDR3 gives the full variable domain: ETGVTQSPTHLIKTRGQQVTLRCSSQSGHNTVSWYQQALGQGPQFIFQYYREEENGRGNFPPRFSGLQFPNYSSELNVNALELDDSALYLCASSPRQGMNTEAFFGQGTRLTVV.

The genes are TRBV27 and TRBJ1-6, with D unresolved. The CDR3 is 14 residues long. The V gene lost 3 bases and the J gene lost 6 bases, with 9 bases spanning the gap. Germline V lookup: CDR1 MNHEY, CDR2 SMNVEV (reference sequence). CDR3 residues: CASSFGVANSPLHF. For the CDR3, the DNA is TGTGCCAGCAGTTTCGGGGTTGCTAATTCACCCCTCCACTTT.

The chain combines TRBV6-5 with TRBJ1-1; no definite D call. Germline CDR1 and CDR2: MNHEY and SVGAGI. This CDR3 is built from 14 residues. The V gene lost 5 bases and the J gene lost 1 base, with 11 bases spanning the gap. This CDR3 reads CASSPGPRNTEAFF. In DNA, the CDR3 is TGTGCCAGCAGTCCAGGCCCCCGGAACACTGAAGCTTTCTTT.

V usage is TRBV27 and J usage is TRBJ1-5; 11 bases agree with TRBD1. V lost 8 bases and J lost 9; bases outside the gene matches: 15. The V gene's germline CDR1 is MNHEY and CDR2 SMNVEV (reference sequence). The CDR3 totals 16 residues. Here the CDR3 DNA reads TGTGCCAGCCGAGGTGGGACAGGGGGGTTCCTAAGGCCCCAGCATTTT. Translated: CASRGGTGGFLRPQHF.

V and J are TRBV3-1 (or the pseudogene TRBV3-2) and TRBJ1-1, with 12 positions matching TRBD1. Germline V gives CDR1 LGHDT, CDR2 YNNKEL (reference sequence). The CDR3 length is 15 residues. With V trimmed by 4 bases and J by 4 bases, 4 bases remained unmatched. Here the CDR3 reads CASSLGQGASTEAFF. The CDR3, as DNA: TGTGCCAGCAGCCTGGGACAGGGGGCATCCACTGAAGCTTTCTTT.

The gene calls are TRBV30 and TRBJ2-3; 12 bases are a match to TRBD2. CDR1 and CDR2 from the germline V gene are GTSNPN and SVGIG (reference sequence). The ends lost 4 bases at V and 5 bases at J; junction bases unmatched: 10. This CDR3 comprises 16 residues. Here the CDR3 reads CAWIPKLAGGGDTQYF. The CDR3 DNA reads as TGTGCCTGGATACCGAAGCTAGCGGGGGGGGGAGATACGCAGTATTTT.